The T cell receptor beta chain described here comes from a study of CD8+ T cells in alopecia areata. RNA extraction was followed by reverse transcription into cDNA, which acted as the sequencing template. Clones were sequenced by immunoSEQ multiplex PCR, and TCRdb holds only the in-frame ones, with some missing. This sample has 130,000 to 150,000 clones, with more than 45% found just once. This CDR3 comprises 17 residues. Trimming took 0 bases from V and 9 from J; bases not matched to a gene: 17. CDR1 and CDR2 from the germline V gene are GTSNPN and SVGIG (reference sequence). V usage is TRBV30 and J usage is TRBJ2-1; TRBD2 aligns across 7 bases. The sample consisted of CD4+ T cells sorted from blood. This sequence originates from a human donor with alopecia areata. The CDR3 DNA follows: TGTGCCTGGAGTGTACGGGTTTGGGGGGGGAGATCCTTTGAGCAGTTCTTC. Its translation: CAWSVRVWGGRSFEQFF.